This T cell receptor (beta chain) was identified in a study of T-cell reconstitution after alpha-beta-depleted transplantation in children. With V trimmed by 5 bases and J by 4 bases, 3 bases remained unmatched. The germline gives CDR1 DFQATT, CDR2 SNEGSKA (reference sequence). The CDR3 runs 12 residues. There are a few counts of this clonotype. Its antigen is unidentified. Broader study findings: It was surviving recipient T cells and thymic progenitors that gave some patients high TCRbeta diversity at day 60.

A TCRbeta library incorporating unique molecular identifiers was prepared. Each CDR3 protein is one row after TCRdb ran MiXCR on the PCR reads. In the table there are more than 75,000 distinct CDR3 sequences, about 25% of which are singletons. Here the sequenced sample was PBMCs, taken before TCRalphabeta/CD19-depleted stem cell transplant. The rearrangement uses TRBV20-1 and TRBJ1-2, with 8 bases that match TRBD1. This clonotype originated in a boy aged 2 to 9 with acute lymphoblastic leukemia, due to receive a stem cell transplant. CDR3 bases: TGCAGTGCTGCCGGGACAGGCTATGGCTACACCTTC. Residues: CSAAGTGYGYTF.